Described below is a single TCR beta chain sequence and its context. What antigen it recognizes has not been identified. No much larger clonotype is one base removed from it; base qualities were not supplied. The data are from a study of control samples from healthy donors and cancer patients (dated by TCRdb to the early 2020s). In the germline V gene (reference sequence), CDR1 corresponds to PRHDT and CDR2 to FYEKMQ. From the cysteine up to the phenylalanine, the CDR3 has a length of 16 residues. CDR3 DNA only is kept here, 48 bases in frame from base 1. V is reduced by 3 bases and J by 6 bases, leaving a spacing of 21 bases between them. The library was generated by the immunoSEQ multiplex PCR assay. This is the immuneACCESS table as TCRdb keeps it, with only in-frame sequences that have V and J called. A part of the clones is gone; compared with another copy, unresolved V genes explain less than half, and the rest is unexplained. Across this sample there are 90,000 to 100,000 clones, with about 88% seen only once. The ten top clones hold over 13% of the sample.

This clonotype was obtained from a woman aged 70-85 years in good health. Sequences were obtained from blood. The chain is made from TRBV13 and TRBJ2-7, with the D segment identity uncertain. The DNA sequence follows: TGTGCCAGCAGCTTTACACTTTTATCTAACCCGGGCGAGCAGTACTTC. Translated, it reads CASSFTLLSNPGEQYF.